This T cell receptor beta chain originates from a study of blood T cell repertoires in COVID-19. Assay used: immunoSEQ multiplex PCR; TCRdb lists only in-frame clones, some missing. The data contain around 60,000 clones, 72% of them singletons. Trimming removed 4 bases at V and 6 bases at J, with 13 bases between. The V gene's germline CDR1 is LGHNA and CDR2 YSLEER. This CDR3 has 13 residues. Sequencing used peripheral blood. This TCR came from a woman in her 70s with COVID-19, enrolled during active disease. V usage is TRBV4-3 and J usage is TRBJ2-7; TRBD1 might be the D (5 bases). CDR3 DNA: TGCGCCAGCAGCCCGGTAAAGGGGTTCGAGCAGTACTTC. Translation gives CASSPVKGFEQYF.